One and the same sample provided the 9 T cell receptor beta chains below, sequenced in a study of CD8 T cells in Susac syndrome. The RNA, about 0.45 to 1 ug, was put through reverse transcription using random hexamers. TCRdb fed the immunoSEQ multiplex PCR reads into MiXCR, producing one record per CDR3 protein. The table includes approximately 210,000 distinct CDR3 sequences, 94% detected once. Sequencing input: CD4+ T cells from PBMCs. The receptors were gathered from a human donor with Susac syndrome.

The rearrangement links TRBV15 to TRBJ1-1, with no clear D. Germline CDR1 reads LNHNV; CDR2 reads YYDKDF (reference sequence). V was trimmed by 3 bases and J by 1 base, leaving 6 bases between them. CDR3 size: 13 residues. CDR3 region: CATSSDANTEAFF. The CDR3 DNA follows: TGTGCCACCAGCAGCGACGCGAACACTGAAGCTTTCTTT.

V gene TRBV12-3 or TRBV12-4 combines with J gene TRBJ1-1; no clear D gene. The V end was cut by 6 bases, the J end by 1 base, with 6 bases between. This CDR3 comprises 12 residues. CDR3 in amino acids: CASRLENTEAFF. The CDR3, as DNA: TGTGCCAGCAGGCTAGAGAACACTGAAGCTTTCTTT.

V usage is TRBV20-1 and J usage is TRBJ2-7; 10 bases match TRBD1. The CDR3 has 15 residues. Germline trimming cut 6 bases from V and 2 bases from J; bases unmatched to any gene: 10. CDR1 is DFQATT, CDR2 SNEGSKA, per germline (reference sequence). The DNA of the CDR3 is TGCAGTGCCCTGCCCCGGGACAGGGGAGCCTACGAGCAGTACTTC. Translation: CSALPRDRGAYEQYF.

The CDR3 DNA sequence: TGTGCCAGCAGCCCCCCGGGACAGATTAATTCACCCCTCCACTTT. Translated, it gives CASSPPGQINSPLHF. The chain joins TRBV9 to TRBJ1-6; 7 bases are a match to TRBD1. Germline assignment: CDR1 SGDLS and CDR2 YYNGEE. The CDR3 is 15 residues long. V trimming: 4 bases; J trimming: 6 bases; junction bases outside the gene matches: 7.

The CDR3 DNA follows: TGTGCCAGCAGCTTAGGTCCCATCTATGGCTACACCTTC. Amino acids: CASSLGPIYGYTF. The rearrangement links TRBV7-2 to TRBJ1-2; the D is unclear. Trimming left V 1 base short and J 4 bases short, with 7 bases between. This CDR3 has 13 amino acids. CDR1 and CDR2 from the germline V gene are SGHTA and FQGNSA.

The chain recombines TRBV7-2 with TRBJ1-2; the D gene is possibly TRBD1 (6 bases). This CDR3 is 15 amino acids long. Germline CDR1 SGHTA, CDR2 FQGNSA. The V end lost 7 bases, the J end lost 8 bases, and 23 bases lay between the germline ends. DNA for the CDR3: TGTGCCAGCACCGCAAGCTCGGGTCAGGGGCAGGGCTACACCTTC. This codes for CASTASSGQGQGYTF.

The chain carries TRBV20-1 and TRBJ1-5; D not resolved. There are 16 residues in the CDR3. Trimming removed 3 bases at V and 3 bases at J, with 18 bases between. Germline V gene lookup returns CDR1 DFQATT and CDR2 SNEGSKA (reference sequence). CDR3 protein: CSARDLNSPNNQPQHF. CDR3 DNA sequence: TGCAGTGCTAGGGACCTCAATTCACCTAACAATCAGCCCCAGCATTTT.

This chain's CDR3 is CSARERNEQYF. In DNA, the CDR3 is TGCAGTGCTAGAGAAAGGAACGAGCAGTACTTC. V usage is TRBV20-1 and J usage is TRBJ2-7; D is ambiguous. The length of the CDR3 is 11 residues. Germline assignment: CDR1 DFQATT and CDR2 SNEGSKA (reference sequence). The V end lost 0 bases, the J end lost 5 bases, and 5 bases lay between the germline ends.

The J gene is TRBJ2-1, the V gene TRBV9, with D maybe TRBD2 (7 bases). This CDR3 has 17 amino acids. The V gene lost 0 bases and the J gene lost 5 bases, with 18 bases spanning the gap. Germline CDR1 SGDLS, CDR2 YYNGEE. This CDR3 is CASSVGGRRGLNNEQFF. The CDR3 region has the DNA TGTGCCAGCAGCGTAGGAGGTCGGCGGGGGCTTAACAATGAGCAGTTCTTC. Together with reference TRBV9 and TRBJ2-1, the CDR3 gives the full variable domain: DSGVTQTPKHLITATGQRVTLRCSPRSGDLSVYWYQQSLDQGLQFLIQYYNGEERAKGNILERFSAQQFPDLHSELNLSSLELGDSALYFCASSVGGRRGLNNEQFFGPGTRLTVL.